Listed here are 6 T cell receptor beta chains from one sample, sequenced in a study of cytomegalovirus exposure and HLA in healthy donors. In the PCR, 60 Vbeta and 13 Jbeta primers were used. Sequenced by immunoSEQ multiplex PCR; TCRdb stores in-frame clones only, minus some. The sample holds over 100,000 clones, 78% seen once. The sample comprised PBMCs. The receptors originated from a female donor in good health and CMV-seronegative.

This clone was seen a handful of times. The genes are TRBV28 and TRBJ2-3, with 11 bases aligning to TRBD2. Germline V gene data show CDR1 as MDHEN and CDR2 as SYDVKM. The CDR3 has 17 residues. V shed 6 bases and J 4 bases; nucleotides not matched to a gene: 12. In DNA form, the CDR3 reads TGTGCCAGCAGCGGCTCGGCTAGCGGGAGGAGGTCAGATACGCAGTATTTT. This sequence encodes CASSGSASGRRSDTQYF.

The genes are TRBV18 and TRBJ1-2; D remains unclear. This CDR3 has 15 amino acids. V was shortened by 0 bases and J by 5 bases, with 13 bases between the two germline ends. The germline V gene encodes CDR1 KGHSH and CDR2 LQKENI. The CDR3 loop is CASSPPSRETYGYTF. CDR3 nucleotides: TGTGCCAGCTCACCACCGAGTCGGGAAACATATGGCTACACCTTC. The full variable domain, completed using reference TRBV18 and TRBJ1-2, is NAGVMQNPRHLVRRRGQEARLRCSPMKGHSHVYWYRQLPEEGLKFMVYLQKENIIDESGMPKERFSAEFPKEGPSILRIQQVVRGDSAAYFCASSPPSRETYGYTFGSGTRLTVV.

This sequence joins TRBV30 and TRBJ2-7; 16 bases agree with TRBD2. Trimming at V came to 3 bases and at J to 4 bases, leaving 6 bases not matched to a gene. The CDR3 consists of 16 residues. The germline V gene encodes CDR1 GTSNPN and CDR2 SVGIG (reference sequence). The CDR3 DNA reads as TGTGCCTGGAGGCCGGGACTAGCGGGAGGGAAGTACGAGCAGTACTTC. This codes for CAWRPGLAGGKYEQYF.

This chain uses TRBV5-1 with TRBJ2-1, with a weak D call TRBD1 (6 bases). Germline loops: CDR1 SGHRS, CDR2 YFSETQ. The CDR3 loop spans 15 amino acids. V lost 1 base, J lost 4 bases, and 12 bases lay in between. The CDR3 DNA reads as TGCGCCAGCAGCTTGTGGCACAGGGAGTACAATGAGCAGTTCTTC. Its protein is CASSLWHREYNEQFF.

The chain uses TRBV28 and TRBJ2-3, with a weak D call TRBD1 (6 bases). Looked up from germline, CDR1 is MDHEN and CDR2 is SYDVKM. This CDR3 has 14 amino acids. Trimming removed 4 bases at V and 2 bases at J, with 10 bases between. CDR3 region: CASSSGHPTDTQYF. The DNA of the CDR3 is TGTGCCAGCAGTTCGGGACACCCCACAGATACGCAGTATTTT.

The CDR3 bases are TGTGCCAGCACAAGGGAGTTGTTTTCCGGCGAGCAGTACTTC. Protein: CASTRELFSGEQYF. This chain connects TRBV28 to TRBJ2-7; D possibly corresponds to TRBD2 (5 bases). The CDR3 extends over 14 amino acids. V dropped 7 bases and J dropped 6 bases, with 19 bases sitting between them. CDR1 and CDR2 from the germline V gene are MDHEN and SYDVKM.